The T cell receptor beta chain described here comes from a study of control samples from healthy donors and cancer patients (dated by TCRdb to the early 2020s). The germline ends are 8 bases apart after V is trimmed by 3 bases and J by 0 bases. From the cysteine through the phenylalanine, the CDR3 covers 14 amino acids. The kept DNA is CDR3 alone, 42 bases in frame from the first base. Taken from the germline V gene, the CDR1 and CDR2 loops are KGHSH and LQKENI. Of note for this clone: The antigen it recognizes is unknown.

Library preparation used the immunoSEQ multiplex PCR assay. TCRdb re-hosts the immuneACCESS table, in-frame sequences only. Its copies lack some clones; in the studies checked, an unresolved V gene accounts for under half of them, and the cause for the rest is not known. The table for this sample lists 150,000 to 200,000 clones. The ten largest clones add up to roughly 2% of the sample. Material for sequencing was blood. This receptor was taken from a woman in her 30s in good health. The rearrangement joined TRBV18 to TRBJ1-1; a tentative D call is TRBD1 (6 bases match). The nucleotides are TGTGCCAGCTCACCTCAGGGGATGAACACTGAAGCTTTCTTT. This codes for CASSPQGMNTEAFF.